Shown below are 23 T cell receptor beta chains from a single sample sequenced in a study of tumor-infiltrating lymphocytes in primary liver carcinoma. The template, roughly 550 ng total RNA, yielded TCR beta cDNA made with a constant-region primer. Three-round nested multiplex PCR performed with slightly modified ARM-PCR produced the TCR beta libraries. TRBV1-TRBV30 forward and Cbeta reverse primers drove the first two approximately 10-cycle rounds. TCRdb ran MiXCR on the multiplex PCR reads and lists one entry per CDR3 protein. This sample has 150,000 to 200,000 distinct CDR3 sequences, with just under 85% found just once. The study co-extracted DNA and RNA from approximately 20-30 mg of unsorted bulk tissue. Sequences were obtained from tumor tissue from primary liver carcinoma. All receptors derive from a man aged 35-49 years with primary liver carcinoma and hepatitis B virus infection.

The V call is TRBV6-2 or TRBV6-3, the J call TRBJ2-5; 7 nucleotides line up with TRBD2. CDR1 and CDR2 (germline): MNHEY, SVGEGT. The CDR3 covers 15 residues. After removal of 9 bases from V and 4 bases from J, the junction contained 14 bases not matched to a gene. CDR3 amino acids: CARSPLIAGGETQYF. The CDR3 nucleotides read TGTGCCAGGAGCCCCCTGATAGCGGGCGGAGAGACCCAGTACTTC.

In regard to this clonotype: The junction departs from the called germline gene at one end, perhaps through a read error. The V and J genes are TRBV11-3 and TRBJ2-3; 10 bases align to TRBD2. Germline V gives CDR1 SGHNT, CDR2 YENEEA. The CDR3 extends over 15 amino acids. This chain's CDR3 is CANSFSGRRTDTLYF. In DNA form, the CDR3 reads TGTGCCAACAGCTTTAGCGGGAGGCGAACAGATACGCTGTATTTT.

A word on this clonotype: At one end, the junction sequence differs from germline, possibly due to a read error. The chain joins TRBV12-3 or TRBV12-4 to TRBJ2-2; D may be TRBD2 (6 bases). The CDR3 totals 16 residues. The CDR3 region is CASSLAPAGETGKLFF. The CDR3 DNA is TGTGCCAGCAGTTTAGCTCCAGCGGGTGAGACCGGGAAGCTGTTTTTT.

Turning to this clonotype: It is likely a read error, because the conserved phenylalanine at the end of the CDR3 is missing. The chain couples TRBV11-2 to TRBJ1-1; a weak D match, TRBD1 (5 bases). The CDR3 totals 14 residues. CDR1 and CDR2 (germline): SGHAT, FQNNGV. The CDR3, as DNA: TGTGCCAGCAGGTTAGCGGGGGGAAACACTGAAGCTTTCATT. Translated, it gives CASRLAGGNTEAFI.

The rearrangement links TRBV6-5 to TRBJ1-2; D remains ambiguous. CDR1 is MNHEY and CDR2 is SVGAGI in the germline V gene. The CDR3 has 11 residues. The CDR3 loop reads CVITDGRGYTF. CDR3 nucleotides: TGTGTCATCACCGATGGGAGAGGCTACACCTTC.

V gene TRBV6-1 combines with J gene TRBJ2-1; TRBD2 agrees at 7 bases. CDR1 is MNHNS, CDR2 SASEGT, per germline. This CDR3 spans 16 amino acids. The CDR3 nucleotides read TGTGCAAGCGGTCGAAAGGGAAGCGGGGATTGGAATGAGCAGTTCTTC. Its protein is CASGRKGSGDWNEQFF.

This clonotype appeared a few times. The junction departs from the called germline gene at one end, perhaps through a read error. The chain links TRBV7-9 to TRBJ1-4, with unresolved D. CDR3 length: 16 residues. Germline V CDR1 and CDR2: SEHNR, FQNEAQ (reference sequence). The CDR3 protein is CASSWASGRSGGKQFF. CDR3 bases: TGTGCCAGCAGCTGGGCTTCAGGCAGGTCCGGTGGAAAACAGTTTTTT.

This clonotype has a handful of counts. A single base separates this from a much larger clone, so it may be a read error. The chain recombines TRBV29-1 with TRBJ2-1; 7 nucleotides match TRBD1. Per the germline V gene, CDR1 is SQVTM and CDR2 is ANQGSEA. This CDR3 is built from 12 residues. The CDR3 reads CSVEQGVNDQFF. In DNA form, the CDR3 reads TGCAGCGTTGAACAGGGGGTGAATGATCAGTTCTTC.

Regarding this clonotype: At one of its ends the junction is not consistent with the germline gene, which may arise from a read error. V usage is TRBV19 and J usage is TRBJ2-1, with D tentatively TRBD1 (6 bases). The CDR3 length is 14 residues. Germline assignment: CDR1 LNHDA and CDR2 SQIVND (reference sequence). The CDR3 nucleotides read TGTGCCAGTAGTATGAGCAGGGGCTACAATAAGCAGTTCTTC. It encodes CASSMSRGYNKQFF.

Regarding this clonotype: A read error may be the cause here, since a much bigger clone is one base away. V gene TRBV28 combines with J gene TRBJ1-6; D uncertain. With 10 bases removed from V and 6 bases from J, the gap between germline ends came to 10 bases. The CDR3 has 12 residues. Germline V gives CDR1 MDHEN, CDR2 SYDVKM. CDR3 coding DNA: TGTGCCATCACCTTCCTTAATTCACCCCTCCACTTT. This sequence encodes CAITFLNSPLHF.

On this clonotype: Relative to the germline gene, one junction end is altered; a read error may explain this. The chain employs TRBV29-1 and TRBJ2-1; no firm D call. Per germline, CDR1 SQVTM and CDR2 ANQGSEA. The CDR3 spans 12 residues. The CDR3, as DNA: TGCAGTACCCTCATAGGGTACTATGAGGAGTTCTTC. Translated, it gives CSTLIGYYEEFF.

As regards this clonotype: This clone may be a read error of a much larger clone one base away. The rearrangement links TRBV5-1 to TRBJ2-1; TRBD2 agrees at 10 bases. The CDR3 sequence is 17 residues long. Germline assignment: CDR1 SGHRS and CDR2 YFSETQ. CDR3 in amino acids: CARSSGLAITFLNEQFF. CDR3 DNA sequence: TGCGCCAGAAGCTCGGGACTAGCGATCACCTTCCTAAATGAGCAGTTCTTC.

Note on this clonotype: Just one base apart from a much larger clone, this may be a read error. The chain joins TRBV5-1 to TRBJ1-2; perhaps TRBD1 as D (5 bases). Per the germline V gene, CDR1 is SGHRS and CDR2 is YFSETQ. This CDR3 is built from 14 residues. The CDR3 here is CASSFETEAYGYAF. The DNA for the CDR3 is TGCGCCAGCAGCTTCGAGACAGAGGCCTATGGCTACGCCTTC.

The chain links TRBV11-2 to TRBJ2-3, with 10 bases identical to TRBD2. CDR3 length equals 15 residues. J gave up 5 bases and V 6 bases, and 8 bases lay outside the gene matches. Germline V CDR1 and CDR2: SGHAT, FQNNGV. The CDR3 DNA follows: TGTGCCAGCAGTATTAGCGGGAGGCGGAGAGATACGCAGTATTTT. Its protein product is CASSISGRRRDTQYF. Using reference TRBV11-2 and TRBJ2-3 for the parts outside the CDR3, the full variable domain is EAGVAQSPRYKIIEKRQSVAFWCNPISGHATLYWYQQILGQGPKLLIQFQNNGVVDDSQLPKDRFSAERLKGVDSTLKIQPAKLEDSAVYLCASSISGRRRDTQYFGPGTRLTVL.

On this clonotype: One junction end disagrees with the germline gene, perhaps due to a read error. The chain recombines TRBV28 with TRBJ2-7; the D is unclear. This CDR3 comprises 15 residues. The germline gives CDR1 MDHEN, CDR2 SYDVKM. The CDR3, as DNA: TGTGCCAGCAGTTTATGGGACGGCCGCTCCTACGAGCGGTACTTC. Translated, it gives CASSLWDGRSYERYF. Variable domain in full (rest from reference TRBV28 and TRBJ2-7): DVKVTQSSRYLVKRTGEKVFLECVQDMDHENMFWYRQDPGLGLRLIYFSYDVKMKEKGDIPEGYSVSREKKERFSLILESASTNQTSMYLCASSLWDGRSYERYFGPGTRLTVT.

For this clonotype: At one of its ends the junction is not consistent with the germline gene, which may arise from a read error. The chain couples TRBV4-1 to TRBJ1-3; D gene unclear. CDR3 length equals 17 residues. CDR1 and CDR2 from the germline V gene are MGHRA and YSYEKL. The CDR3 here is CASSQLRTAGSGKTIYF. The CDR3 DNA reads TGCGCCAGCAGCCAACTAAGGACGGCAGGTTCTGGAAAGACCATATATTTT.

The J gene is TRBJ1-2, the V gene TRBV27, with 10 bases matching TRBD1. V lost 7 bases, J lost 6 bases, and 14 bases stayed unmatched. Germline CDR1 MNHEY, CDR2 SMNVEV (reference sequence). CDR3 size: 16 residues. This chain's CDR3 is CASTPLGTGVRNGYTF. Written as DNA, the CDR3 is TGTGCCAGCACTCCTCTGGGGACAGGGGTCCGGAATGGCTACACCTTC.

Remarks on this clonotype: The junction departs from germline at one end; a sequencing error may be responsible. The chain carries TRBV7-9 and TRBJ2-1; D remains unclear. The CDR3 loop spans 15 amino acids. Per germline, CDR1 SEHNR and CDR2 FQNEAQ (reference sequence). For the CDR3, the DNA is TGCGCCAGCAGTAACAGTTTATCCGAAAACAATAAGCAGTTCTTC. Encoded protein: CASSNSLSENNKQFF.

Comment on this clonotype: One base away lies a much larger clone, so this may be a sequencing read error. CDR3 coding DNA: TGTGCCAGCAGCTCAGGGGTCTCTAGCACAGATACGCACTATTTT. This encodes CASSSGVSSTDTHYF. The chain combines TRBV7-9 with TRBJ2-3, with a possible D match to TRBD1 (6 bases). The CDR3 extends over 15 amino acids. Per the germline V gene, CDR1 is SEHNR and CDR2 is FQNEAQ (reference sequence).

CDR3 bases: TGTGCCAGCACTTCCCTAAGTTCTTACAAGCAGTACTTC. Residues: CASTSLSSYKQYF. The chain couples TRBV6-5 to TRBJ2-7, with no clear D. V gave up 7 bases and J gave up 8 bases, with 18 bases separating them. The length of the CDR3 is 13 residues. The germline V gene has CDR1 MNHEY and CDR2 SVGAGI.

A word on this clonotype: The junction departs from the called germline gene at one end, perhaps through a read error. The rearrangement links TRBV29-1 to TRBJ1-2, with TRBD1 identical over 7 bases. Germline V CDR1 and CDR2: SQVTM, ANQGSEA. This CDR3 is built from 16 residues. The CDR3 is CSIEKSQGDKDYGYTF. CDR3 sequence (DNA): TGCAGCATTGAAAAAAGTCAGGGGGACAAGGACTATGGTTACACCTTC.

Of note for this clonotype: Since no conserved phenylalanine or tryptophan closes the CDR3, a read error is the likely cause. The genes are TRBV6-5 and TRBJ2-5; 7 bases are a match to TRBD1. The CDR3 runs 12 residues. CDR1 MNHEY and CDR2 SVGAGI come from the germline V gene. As DNA, the CDR3 is TGTGCCAGCAGCTCCCAGGGGGAGACGCAGTACCTC. This encodes CASSSQGETQYL.

Comments on this clonotype: A junction boundary mismatches the germline segment, possibly from a read error. The chain joins TRBV29-1 to TRBJ2-5; D perhaps matches TRBD1 (5 bases). The length of the CDR3 is 13 residues. Germline CDR1 and CDR2: SQVTM and ANQGSEA. The CDR3 DNA is TGCAGCGTAGGGGATGGAATGTTAGAGTCCCAGTACTTC. The encoded protein is CSVGDGMLESQYF.